This entry features one T cell receptor (beta chain) sequence. V lost 3 bases to trimming and J lost 5 bases; unmatched junction nucleotides: 7. Per germline, CDR1 LGHNA and CDR2 YSLEER. CDR3 length: 16 amino acids. Clones were read by immunoSEQ multiplex PCR, and TCRdb kept only the in-frame ones, dropping some. The sample lists roughly 60,000 clones; approximately 94% were seen once. This record comes from a study of technical replicates of blood from several donors. Sequences were obtained from PBMCs. The chain combines TRBV4-3 with TRBJ2-3, with 11 bases aligning to TRBD2. The clonotype was recovered from a human donor in good health. Some clones in this sample may be carry-over from other donors' samples. CDR3 sequence (DNA): TGCGCCAGCAGCCAGCTAGCGGGAGGAAATGAAGATACGCAGTATTTT. Protein product: CASSQLAGGNEDTQYF.